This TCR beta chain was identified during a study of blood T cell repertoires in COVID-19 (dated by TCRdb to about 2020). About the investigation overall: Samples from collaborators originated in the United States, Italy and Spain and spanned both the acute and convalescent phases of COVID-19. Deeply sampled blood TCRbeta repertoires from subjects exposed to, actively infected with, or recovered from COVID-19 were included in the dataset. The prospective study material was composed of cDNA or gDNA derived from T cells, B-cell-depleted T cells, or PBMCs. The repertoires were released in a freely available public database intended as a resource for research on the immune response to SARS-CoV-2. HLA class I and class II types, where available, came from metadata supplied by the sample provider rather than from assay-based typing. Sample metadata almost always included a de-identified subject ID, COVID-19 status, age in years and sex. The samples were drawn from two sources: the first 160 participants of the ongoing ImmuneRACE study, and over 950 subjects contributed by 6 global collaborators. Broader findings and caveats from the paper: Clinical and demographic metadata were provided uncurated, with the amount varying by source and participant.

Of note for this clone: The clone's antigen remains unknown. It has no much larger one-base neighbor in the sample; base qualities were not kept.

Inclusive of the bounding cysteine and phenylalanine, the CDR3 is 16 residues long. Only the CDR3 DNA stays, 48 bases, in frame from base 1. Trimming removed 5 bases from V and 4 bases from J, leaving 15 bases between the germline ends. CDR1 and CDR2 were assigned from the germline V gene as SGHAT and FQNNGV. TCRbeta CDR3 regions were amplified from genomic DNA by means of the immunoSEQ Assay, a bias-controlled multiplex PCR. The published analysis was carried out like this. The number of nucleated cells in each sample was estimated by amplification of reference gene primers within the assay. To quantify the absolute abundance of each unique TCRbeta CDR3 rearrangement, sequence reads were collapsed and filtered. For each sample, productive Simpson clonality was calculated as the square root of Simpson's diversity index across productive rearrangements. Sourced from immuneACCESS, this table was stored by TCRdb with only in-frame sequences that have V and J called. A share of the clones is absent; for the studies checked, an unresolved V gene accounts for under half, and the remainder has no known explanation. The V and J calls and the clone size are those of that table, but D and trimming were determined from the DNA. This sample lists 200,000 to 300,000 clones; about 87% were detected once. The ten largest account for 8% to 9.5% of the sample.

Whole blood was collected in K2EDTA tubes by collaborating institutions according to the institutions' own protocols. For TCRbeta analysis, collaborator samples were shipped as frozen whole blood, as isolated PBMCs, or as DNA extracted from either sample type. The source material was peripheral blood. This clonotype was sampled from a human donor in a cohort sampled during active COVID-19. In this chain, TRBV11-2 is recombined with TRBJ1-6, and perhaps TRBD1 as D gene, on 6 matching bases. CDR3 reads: CASSRRTDYYNSPLHF. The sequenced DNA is TGTGCCAGCAGCAGAAGGACAGATTATTATAATTCACCCCTCCACTTT. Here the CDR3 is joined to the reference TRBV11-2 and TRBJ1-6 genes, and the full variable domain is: EAGVAQSPRYKIIEKRQSVAFWCNPISGHATLYWYQQILGQGPKLLIQFQNNGVVDDSQLPKDRFSAERLKGVDSTLKIQPAKLEDSAVYLCASSRRTDYYNSPLHFGNGTRLTVT.